A single sample gave rise to the 19 T cell receptor beta chains below, sequenced in a study of patients and donors after allogeneic stem cell transplantation. TCRdb reprocessed the RT-PCR reads via MiXCR and lists one record per CDR3 protein. The sample comprises roughly 960,000 distinct CDR3 sequences, under 20% of which are singletons, and roughly 6.4% rests with the top ten. Source material: blood, either unsorted or a sorted T cell fraction (not recorded which). These receptors were taken from a human donor who was either an allogeneic HSCT recipient or a stem cell or donor lymphocyte infusion donor (not recorded which). It is not recorded whose cells these are; they may come from a transplant donor.

The table lists this clonotype with a count of one. The chain uses TRBV29-1 and TRBJ2-7, with TRBD1 identical over 9 bases. Germline assignment: CDR1 SQVTM and CDR2 ANQGSEA. J was trimmed by 3 bases and V by 5 bases; bases with no gene match: 8. The CDR3 is 14 residues long. The DNA of the CDR3 is TGCAGCGTTCAAGGGGGACAGGGAGACTACGAGCAGTACTTC. Protein sequence: CSVQGGQGDYEQYF.

This clonotype has only a few counts. The chain combines TRBV19 with TRBJ2-5; 8 nucleotides line up with TRBD1. The CDR3 extends over 16 amino acids. With V trimmed by 5 bases and J by 6 bases, 14 bases remained unmatched. Germline V lookup: CDR1 LNHDA, CDR2 SQIVND (reference sequence). The CDR3 bases are TGTGCCAGTAGTTTATCCGGGACAGGTTCGAAAAAGACCCAGTACTTC. Translation: CASSLSGTGSKKTQYF.

This clonotype came up a few times. J is TRBJ1-2 and V is TRBV7-2; 9 bases are a match to TRBD1. V was clipped by 3 bases and J by 4 bases; unmatched bases: 6. The CDR3 extends over 15 amino acids. From germline, CDR1 is SGHTA and CDR2 FQGNSA. This chain's CDR3 is CASSFSGQGVYGYTF. DNA of the CDR3: TGTGCCAGCAGCTTTTCGGGACAGGGTGTCTATGGCTACACCTTC.

This clonotype was recorded a few times. The chain employs TRBV7-9 and TRBJ1-5, with D uncertain. CDR3 length equals 14 residues. CDR1 and CDR2 from the germline V gene are SEHNR and FQNEAQ (reference sequence). Trimming removed 4 bases at V and 3 bases at J, with 10 bases between. Here the CDR3 reads CASSYSLLNQPQHF. In DNA, the CDR3 is TGTGCCAGCAGCTATTCCTTACTCAATCAGCCCCAGCATTTT.

The V gene is TRBV9, the J gene TRBJ1-5; no reliable D call. The CDR3 has 15 amino acids. The germline gives CDR1 SGDLS, CDR2 YYNGEE. V gave up 0 bases and J gave up 4 bases, with 11 bases separating them. CDR3 bases: TGTGCCAGCAGCGTAGGTCGGGGAGCGAATCAGCCCCAGCATTTT. Translation: CASSVGRGANQPQHF.

This chain links TRBV19 with TRBJ2-3; D unresolved. V was shortened by 0 bases and J by 3 bases, with 4 bases between the two germline ends. The CDR3 consists of 13 residues. The germline CDR1 and CDR2 sequences are LNHDA and SQIVND (reference sequence). The CDR3 nucleotides read TGTGCCAGTAGTATAGAGGTTACAGATACGCAGTATTTT. Translation gives CASSIEVTDTQYF.

The chain uses TRBV6-1 and TRBJ2-7, with 10 bases fitting TRBD2. The ends lost 6 bases at V and 2 bases at J; junction bases unmatched: 10. CDR1 and CDR2 (germline): MNHNS, SASEGT. The CDR3 covers 16 residues. CDR3 bases: TGTGCCAGCAGAAAGATGGTTCTAGCGGGAGCCTACGAGCAGTACTTC. Translation: CASRKMVLAGAYEQYF.

This chain links TRBV9 with TRBJ2-5; 7 nucleotides line up with TRBD2. The CDR3 runs to 15 residues. Germline lookup yields CDR1 SGDLS and CDR2 YYNGEE. With 4 bases clipped from V and 2 bases from J, the junction kept 8 bases outside the gene matches. This CDR3 is CASSPRSGPQETQYF. The CDR3 DNA follows: TGTGCCAGCAGCCCCCGTAGCGGGCCTCAAGAGACCCAGTACTTC. The full variable domain, with the rest looked up from reference TRBV9 and TRBJ2-5, is DSGVTQTPKHLITATGQRVTLRCSPRSGDLSVYWYQQSLDQGLQFLIQYYNGEERAKGNILERFSAQQFPDLHSELNLSSLELGDSALYFCASSPRSGPQETQYFGPGTRLLVL.

This clonotype was counted once. The V gene is TRBV5-1, the J gene TRBJ1-5; D ambiguous. The germline V gene has CDR1 SGHRS and CDR2 YFSETQ. Between the trimmed V and J ends, which lost 0 bases and 3 bases, there was a span of 7 bases. The CDR3 is 14 amino acids. The CDR3 nucleotides are TGCGCCAGCAGCTTGGAAAGTTACAATCAGCCCCAGCATTTT. Protein: CASSLESYNQPQHF.

The genes are TRBV11-2 and TRBJ1-4, with TRBD1 matching over 7 bases. In germline, CDR1 is SGHAT, CDR2 FQNNGV. The V segment lost 3 bases and the J segment 8 bases; nucleotides outside the gene matches: 12. The CDR3 runs 16 residues. The CDR3 sequence: CASSFGPTGAGEKLFF. CDR3 coding DNA: TGTGCCAGCAGCTTCGGCCCAACAGGGGCGGGCGAAAAACTGTTTTTT.

The CDR3 sequence is CASSSVQGQNLYEQYF. As DNA, the CDR3 is TGTGCCAGCAGCTCCGTACAGGGACAAAACCTCTACGAGCAGTACTTC. The chain combines TRBV7-2 with TRBJ2-7, with D tentatively TRBD1 (6 bases). V was shortened by 4 bases and J by 3 bases, with 19 bases between the two germline ends. The germline V gene encodes CDR1 SGHTA and CDR2 FQGNSA. The CDR3 is made up of 16 amino acids. Looking up the rest from reference TRBV7-2 and TRBJ2-7 gives the full variable domain: GAGVSQSPSNKVTEKGKDVELRCDPISGHTALYWYRQSLGQGLEFLIYFQGNSAPDKSGLPSDRFSAERTGGSVSTLTIQRTQQEDSAVYLCASSSVQGQNLYEQYFGPGTRLTVT.

V usage is TRBV29-1 and J usage is TRBJ2-2; possible D gene TRBD1, 5 bases. V was cut by 2 bases and J by 7 bases, with 8 bases left in between. From germline, CDR1 is SQVTM and CDR2 ANQGSEA. The CDR3 is 12 residues long. The CDR3 reads CSVESRDGELFF. The CDR3 coding sequence is TGCAGCGTTGAAAGCAGGGACGGGGAGCTGTTTTTT.

The chain has TRBV29-1 and TRBJ2-5, with TRBD1 identical over 9 bases. The CDR3 totals 14 residues. V lost 7 bases to trimming and J lost 5 bases; unmatched junction nucleotides: 11. Germline CDR1 reads SQVTM; CDR2 reads ANQGSEA. The CDR3 DNA follows: TGCAGCGCCTCCGGGACAGGGACAGGGGAGACCCAGTACTTC. Translation: CSASGTGTGETQYF.

This clonotype occurred a few times. The chain links TRBV12-3 or TRBV12-4 to TRBJ1-1, with D tentatively TRBD1 (5 bases). V lost 6 bases and J 10 bases, leaving 18 bases between the germline ends. This CDR3 is built from 13 residues. Written as DNA, the CDR3 is TGTGCCAGCAGCCATCTCGAGGGGCTCGCAGCTTTCTTT. Encoded protein: CASSHLEGLAAFF.

This clonotype came up a few times. The chain links TRBV29-1 to TRBJ2-7; 10 bases match TRBD1. The CDR3 extends over 13 amino acids. The germline CDR1 and CDR2 sequences are SQVTM and ANQGSEA. J lost 3 bases, V lost 7 bases, and 6 bases had no gene match. The CDR3, as DNA: TGCAGCGCAACGGACAGGGGGTTCTACGAGCAGTACTTC. Encoded protein: CSATDRGFYEQYF.

This clonotype showed up just a few times. The genes are TRBV25-1 and TRBJ2-7; D uncertain. The CDR3 has 13 amino acids. Germline-derived CDR1 and CDR2 are MGHDK and SYGVNS. Trimming took 7 bases from V and 2 from J, leaving 12 bases between them. DNA for the CDR3: TGTGCCAGCACCCACGACATGACCTACGAGCAGTACTTC. It is translated as CASTHDMTYEQYF.

The rearrangement joins TRBV11-2 to TRBJ2-5, with no clear D. Trimming pared 4 bases from V and 2 bases from J, leaving 17 bases between. Germline-derived CDR1 and CDR2 are SGHAT and FQNNGV. The CDR3 is 16 amino acids. The CDR3 coding sequence is TGTGCCAGCAGCTCGAATCCACTTTGGGGACAAGAGACCCAGTACTTC. Translation: CASSSNPLWGQETQYF.

This clonotype was observed a few times. CDR3 DNA sequence: TGCAGTGCTAGAGATCCCGCGGGGGGGCCCTACGAGCAGTACTTC. Translated, it gives CSARDPAGGPYEQYF. The gene calls are TRBV20-1 and TRBJ2-7; TRBD2 agrees at 9 bases. V lost 0 bases, J lost 2 bases, and 5 bases stayed unmatched. The CDR3 has 15 residues. Germline loops: CDR1 DFQATT, CDR2 SNEGSKA (reference sequence).

The genes are TRBV12-3 or TRBV12-4 and TRBJ1-2, with a weak D call TRBD1 (6 bases). The CDR3 sequence is 14 residues long. Trimming removed 7 bases at V and 2 bases at J, with 14 bases between. This CDR3 is CASTKGTGNYGYTF. CDR3 bases: TGTGCCAGCACCAAGGGAACAGGGAACTATGGCTACACCTTC.